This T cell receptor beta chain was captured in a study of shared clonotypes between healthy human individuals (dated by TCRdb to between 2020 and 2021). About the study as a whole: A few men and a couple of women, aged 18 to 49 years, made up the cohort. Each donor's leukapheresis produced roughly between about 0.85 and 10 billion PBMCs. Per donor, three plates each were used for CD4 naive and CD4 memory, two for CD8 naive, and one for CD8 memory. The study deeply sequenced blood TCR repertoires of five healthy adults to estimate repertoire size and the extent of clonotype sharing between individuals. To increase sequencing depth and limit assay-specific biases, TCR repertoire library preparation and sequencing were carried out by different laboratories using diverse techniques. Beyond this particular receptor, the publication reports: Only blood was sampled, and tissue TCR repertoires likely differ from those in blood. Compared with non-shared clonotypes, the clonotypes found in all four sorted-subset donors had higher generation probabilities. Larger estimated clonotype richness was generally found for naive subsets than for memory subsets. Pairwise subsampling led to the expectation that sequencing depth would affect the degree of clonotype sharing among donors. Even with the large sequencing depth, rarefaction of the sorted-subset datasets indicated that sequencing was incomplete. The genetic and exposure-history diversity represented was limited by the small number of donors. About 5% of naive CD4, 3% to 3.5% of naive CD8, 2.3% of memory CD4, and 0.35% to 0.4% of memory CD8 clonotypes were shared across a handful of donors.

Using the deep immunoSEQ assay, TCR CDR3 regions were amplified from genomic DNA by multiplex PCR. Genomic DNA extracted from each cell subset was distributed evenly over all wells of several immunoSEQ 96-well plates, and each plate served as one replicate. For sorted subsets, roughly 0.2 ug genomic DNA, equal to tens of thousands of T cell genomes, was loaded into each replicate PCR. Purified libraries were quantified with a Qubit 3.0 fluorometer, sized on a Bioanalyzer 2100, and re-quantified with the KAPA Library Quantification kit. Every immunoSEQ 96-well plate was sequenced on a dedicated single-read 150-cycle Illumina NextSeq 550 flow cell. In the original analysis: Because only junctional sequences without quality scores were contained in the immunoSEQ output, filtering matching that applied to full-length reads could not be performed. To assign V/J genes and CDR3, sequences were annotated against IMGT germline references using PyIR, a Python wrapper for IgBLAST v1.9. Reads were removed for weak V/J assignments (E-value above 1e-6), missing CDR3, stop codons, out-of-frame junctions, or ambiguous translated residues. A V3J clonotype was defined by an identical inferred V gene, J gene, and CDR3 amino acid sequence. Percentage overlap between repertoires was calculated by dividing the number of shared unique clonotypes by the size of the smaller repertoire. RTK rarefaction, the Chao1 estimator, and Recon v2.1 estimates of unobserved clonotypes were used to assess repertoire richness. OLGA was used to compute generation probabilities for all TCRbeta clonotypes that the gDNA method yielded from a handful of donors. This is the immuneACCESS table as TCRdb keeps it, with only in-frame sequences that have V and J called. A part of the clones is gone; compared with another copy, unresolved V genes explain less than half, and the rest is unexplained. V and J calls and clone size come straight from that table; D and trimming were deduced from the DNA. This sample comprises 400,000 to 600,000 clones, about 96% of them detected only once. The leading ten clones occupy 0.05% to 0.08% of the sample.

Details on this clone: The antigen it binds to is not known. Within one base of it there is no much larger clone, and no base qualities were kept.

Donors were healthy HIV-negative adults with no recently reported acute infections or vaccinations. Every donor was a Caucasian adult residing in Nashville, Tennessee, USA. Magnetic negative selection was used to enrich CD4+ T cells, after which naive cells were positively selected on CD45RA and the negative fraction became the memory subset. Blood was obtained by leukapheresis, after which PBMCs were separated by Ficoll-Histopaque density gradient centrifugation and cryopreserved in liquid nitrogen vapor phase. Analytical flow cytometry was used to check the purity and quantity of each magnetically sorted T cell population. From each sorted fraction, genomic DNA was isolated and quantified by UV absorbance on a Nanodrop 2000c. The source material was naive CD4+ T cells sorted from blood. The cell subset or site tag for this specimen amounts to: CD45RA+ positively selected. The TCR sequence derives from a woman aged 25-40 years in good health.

The sequence in DNA is TGTGCCAGTAGTATATCCTCTGCAGGCCCCGAAACTGGAAACACCATATATTTT. Its translation is CASSISSAGPETGNTIYF. Recombination connected TRBV19 to TRBJ1-3; no D gene call is confident. The germline V gene encodes CDR1 LNHDA and CDR2 SQIVND (reference sequence). V loses 2 bases of germline sequence and J loses 2 bases, and the interval between the two ends is 19 bases. The cysteine opens and the phenylalanine closes a CDR3 of 18 amino acids. The sequence is cut down to CDR3 DNA, 54 bases in frame from base 1.